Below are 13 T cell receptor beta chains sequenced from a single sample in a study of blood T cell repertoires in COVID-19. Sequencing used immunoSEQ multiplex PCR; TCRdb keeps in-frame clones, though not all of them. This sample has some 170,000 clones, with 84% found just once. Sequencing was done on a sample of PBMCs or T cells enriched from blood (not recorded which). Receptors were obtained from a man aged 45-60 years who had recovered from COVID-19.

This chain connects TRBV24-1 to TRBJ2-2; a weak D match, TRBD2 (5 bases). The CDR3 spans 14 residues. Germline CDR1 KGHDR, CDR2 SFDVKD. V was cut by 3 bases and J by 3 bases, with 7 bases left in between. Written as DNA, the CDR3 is TGTGCCACCAGTGATGGGAGTTACACCGGGGAGCTGTTTTTT. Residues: CATSDGSYTGELFF.

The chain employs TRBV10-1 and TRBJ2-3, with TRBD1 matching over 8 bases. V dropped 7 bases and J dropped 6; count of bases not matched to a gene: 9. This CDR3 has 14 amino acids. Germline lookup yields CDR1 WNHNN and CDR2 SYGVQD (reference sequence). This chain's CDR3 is CASNPGQAVDTQYF. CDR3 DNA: TGCGCCAGCAACCCGGGACAGGCAGTGGATACGCAGTATTTT.

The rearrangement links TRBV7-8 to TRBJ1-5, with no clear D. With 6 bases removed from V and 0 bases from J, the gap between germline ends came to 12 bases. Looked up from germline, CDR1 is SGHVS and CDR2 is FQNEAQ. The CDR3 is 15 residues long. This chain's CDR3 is CASSRREGSNQPQHF. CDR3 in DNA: TGTGCCAGCAGTCGAAGAGAGGGTAGCAATCAGCCCCAGCATTTT.

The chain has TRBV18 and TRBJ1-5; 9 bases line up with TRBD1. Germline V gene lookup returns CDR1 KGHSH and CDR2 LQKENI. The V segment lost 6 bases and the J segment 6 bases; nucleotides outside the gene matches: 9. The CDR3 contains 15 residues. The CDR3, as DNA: TGTGCCAGCTCCCAGGACAGGGGCGAATTTCAGCCCCAGCATTTT. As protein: CASSQDRGEFQPQHF.

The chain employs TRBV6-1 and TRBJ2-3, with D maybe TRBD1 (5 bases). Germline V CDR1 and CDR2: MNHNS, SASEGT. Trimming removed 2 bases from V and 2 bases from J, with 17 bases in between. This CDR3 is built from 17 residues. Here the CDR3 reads CASSERKTVSSTDTQYF. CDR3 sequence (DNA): TGTGCCAGCAGTGAACGGAAGACAGTTAGTTCCACAGATACGCAGTATTTT.

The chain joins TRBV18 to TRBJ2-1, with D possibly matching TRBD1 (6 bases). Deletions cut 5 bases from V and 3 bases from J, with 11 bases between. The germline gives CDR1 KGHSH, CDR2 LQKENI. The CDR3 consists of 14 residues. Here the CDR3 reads CASSLTGYYNEQFF. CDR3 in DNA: TGTGCCAGCTCATTAACAGGGTACTACAATGAGCAGTTCTTC. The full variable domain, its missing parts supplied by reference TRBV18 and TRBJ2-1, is NAGVMQNPRHLVRRRGQEARLRCSPMKGHSHVYWYRQLPEEGLKFMVYLQKENIIDESGMPKERFSAEFPKEGPSILRIQQVVRGDSAAYFCASSLTGYYNEQFFGPGTRLTVL.

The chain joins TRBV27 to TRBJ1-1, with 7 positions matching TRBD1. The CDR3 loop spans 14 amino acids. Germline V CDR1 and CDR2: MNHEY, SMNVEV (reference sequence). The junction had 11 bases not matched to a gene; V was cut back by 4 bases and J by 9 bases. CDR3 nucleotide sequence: TGTGCCAGCAGTTATAGACAGGGAACGAGCAAAGCTTTCTTT. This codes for CASSYRQGTSKAFF.

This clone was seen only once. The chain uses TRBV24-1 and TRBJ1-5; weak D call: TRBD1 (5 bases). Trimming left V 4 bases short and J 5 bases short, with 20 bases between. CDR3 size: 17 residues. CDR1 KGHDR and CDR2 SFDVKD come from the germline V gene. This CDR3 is CATSENYGQLGHQPQHF. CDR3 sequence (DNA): TGTGCCACCAGTGAAAACTACGGACAACTGGGGCATCAGCCCCAGCATTTT.

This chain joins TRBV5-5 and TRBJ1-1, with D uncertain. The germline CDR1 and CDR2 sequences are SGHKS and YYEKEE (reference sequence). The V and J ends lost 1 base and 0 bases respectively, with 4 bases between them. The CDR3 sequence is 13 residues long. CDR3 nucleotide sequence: TGTGCCAGCAGCTTGACTGTGAACACTGAAGCTTTCTTT. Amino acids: CASSLTVNTEAFF.

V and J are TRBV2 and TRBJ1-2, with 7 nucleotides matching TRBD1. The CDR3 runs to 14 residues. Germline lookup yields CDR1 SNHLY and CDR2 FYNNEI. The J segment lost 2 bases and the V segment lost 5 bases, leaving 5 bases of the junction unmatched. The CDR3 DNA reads TGTGCCAGCAGTTGGGACAGTCAGAACTATGGCTACACCTTC. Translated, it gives CASSWDSQNYGYTF.

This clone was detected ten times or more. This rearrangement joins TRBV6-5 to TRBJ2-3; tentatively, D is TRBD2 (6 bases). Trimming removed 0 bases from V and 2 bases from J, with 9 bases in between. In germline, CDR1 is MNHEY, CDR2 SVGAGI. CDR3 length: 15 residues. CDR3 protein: CASSYSTGVTDTQYF. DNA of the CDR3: TGTGCCAGCAGTTACTCAACGGGGGTCACAGATACGCAGTATTTT.

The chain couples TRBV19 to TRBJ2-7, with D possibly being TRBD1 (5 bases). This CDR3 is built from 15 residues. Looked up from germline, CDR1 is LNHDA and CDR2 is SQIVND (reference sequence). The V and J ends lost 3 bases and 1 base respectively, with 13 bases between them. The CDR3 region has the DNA TGTGCCAGTAGTATCTCCAGGGTGCAGTCCTACGAGCAGTACTTC. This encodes CASSISRVQSYEQYF.

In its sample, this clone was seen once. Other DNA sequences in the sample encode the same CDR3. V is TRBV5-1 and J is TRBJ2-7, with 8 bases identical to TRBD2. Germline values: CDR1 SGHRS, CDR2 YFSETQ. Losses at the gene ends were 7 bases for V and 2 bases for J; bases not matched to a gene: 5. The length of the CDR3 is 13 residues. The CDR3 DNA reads TGCGCCAGCTCAGGCGGGGGGACCTACGAGCAGTACTTC. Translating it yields CASSGGGTYEQYF.